This T cell receptor beta chain is drawn from a study of CD8 T cells in Susac syndrome. RNA, at about 0.45 to 1 ug, was reverse transcribed with random hexamers. TCR beta CDR3 was amplified by immunoSEQ multiplex PCR. This amplification extended across 54 Vbeta and 13 Jbeta segments. TCRdb reanalysed the immunoSEQ multiplex PCR reads using MiXCR and keeps one entry per CDR3 protein. The sample carries 200,000 to 250,000 distinct CDR3 sequences, about 95% recorded once. The J segment lost 1 base and the V segment lost 6 bases, leaving 11 bases of the junction unmatched. There are 16 residues in the CDR3. The germline gives CDR1 MDHEN, CDR2 SYDVKM. Relapsing-remitting disease, either stable or active, was present in the multiple sclerosis controls, who were treatment-naive patients.

The sequenced sample consisted of CD4+ T cells from PBMCs. This TCR was recovered from a human donor with multiple sclerosis. The V call is TRBV28, the J call TRBJ1-1, with TRBD1 matching 7 bases. The CDR3 loop is CASSPRYRGGNTEAFF. For the CDR3, the DNA is TGTGCCAGCAGCCCACGTTACAGGGGCGGGAACACTGAAGCTTTCTTT.